The present entry profiles one TCR beta chain with its context. The sample is drawn from a study of control samples from healthy donors and cancer patients. Germline lookup yields CDR1 KGHDR and CDR2 SFDVKD. After removal of 5 bases from V and 7 bases from J, the junction contained 9 bases not matched to a gene. There are 15 residues in the CDR3. Assay used: immunoSEQ multiplex PCR; TCRdb lists only in-frame clones, some missing. The sample consists of 100,000 to 150,000 clones, roughly 90% of them appearing once. Specimen: blood. J is TRBJ1-4 and V is TRBV24-1; the match to TRBD1 covers 7 bases. This TCR was recovered from a man between 45 and 60 years old in good health. CDR3 in amino acids: CATSVGGSTPEKLFF. The DNA of the CDR3 is TGTGCCACCAGTGTAGGGGGCTCCACCCCTGAAAAACTGTTTTTT.